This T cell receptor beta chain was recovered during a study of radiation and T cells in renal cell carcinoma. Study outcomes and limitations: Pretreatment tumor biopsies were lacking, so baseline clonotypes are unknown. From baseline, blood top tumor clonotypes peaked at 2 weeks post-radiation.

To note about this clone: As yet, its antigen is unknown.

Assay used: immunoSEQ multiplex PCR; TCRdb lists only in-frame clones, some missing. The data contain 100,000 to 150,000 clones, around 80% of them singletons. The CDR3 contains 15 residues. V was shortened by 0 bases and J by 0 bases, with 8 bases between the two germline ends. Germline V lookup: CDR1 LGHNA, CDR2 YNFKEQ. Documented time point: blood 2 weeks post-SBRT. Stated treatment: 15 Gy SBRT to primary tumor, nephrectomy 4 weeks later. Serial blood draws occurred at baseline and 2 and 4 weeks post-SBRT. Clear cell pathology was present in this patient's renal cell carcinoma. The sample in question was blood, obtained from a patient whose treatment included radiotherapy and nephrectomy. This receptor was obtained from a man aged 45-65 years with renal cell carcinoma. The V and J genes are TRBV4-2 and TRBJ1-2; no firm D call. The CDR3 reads CASSQEGPANYGYTF. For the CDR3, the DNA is TGTGCCAGCAGCCAAGAGGGCCCTGCTAACTATGGCTACACCTTC.